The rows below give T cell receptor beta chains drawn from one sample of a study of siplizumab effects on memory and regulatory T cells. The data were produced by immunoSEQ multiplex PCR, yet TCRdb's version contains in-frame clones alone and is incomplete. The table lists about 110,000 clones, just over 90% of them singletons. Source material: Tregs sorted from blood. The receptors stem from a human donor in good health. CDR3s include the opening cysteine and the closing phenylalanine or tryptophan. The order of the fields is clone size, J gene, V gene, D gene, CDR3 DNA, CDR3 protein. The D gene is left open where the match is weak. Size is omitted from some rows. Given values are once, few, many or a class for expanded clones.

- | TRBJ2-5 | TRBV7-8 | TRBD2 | TGTGCCAGCAGCAGGACTAGCGGGAGCGGGTTAGCGGAGACCCAGTACTTC | CASSRTSGSGLAETQYF
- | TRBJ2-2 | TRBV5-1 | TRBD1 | TGCGCCAGCAGCTTCATGCTAAGGGACAGGGTGGCCGGGGAGCTGTTTTTT | CASSFMLRDRVAGELFF
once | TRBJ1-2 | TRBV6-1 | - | TGTGCCAGCAGCGCGGACGGTAACTATGGCTACACCTTC | CASSADGNYGYTF
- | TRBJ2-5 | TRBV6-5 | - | TGTGCCAGCAGCCGGGGTGCCCTGGAGACCCAGTACTTC | CASSRGALETQYF
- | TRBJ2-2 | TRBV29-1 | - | TGCAGCGTTGACTTGAACACCGGGGAGCTGTTTTTT | CSVDLNTGELFF
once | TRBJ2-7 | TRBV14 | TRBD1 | TGTGCCAGCAGCCATCACAGGGGCCGCGAGCAGTACTTC | CASSHHRGREQYF
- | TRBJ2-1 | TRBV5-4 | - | TGTGCCAGCAGCTTGGAACTTCAACAGTACAATGAGCAGTTCTTC | CASSLELQQYNEQFF
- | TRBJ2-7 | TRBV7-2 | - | TGTGCCAGCAGCCTAAACGGCATGATTGAAGAGCAGTACTTC | CASSLNGMIEEQYF
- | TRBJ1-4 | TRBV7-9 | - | TGTGCCAGCAGCGACTACAAAGGGGTAACTAATGAAAAACTGTTTTTT | CASSDYKGVTNEKLFF
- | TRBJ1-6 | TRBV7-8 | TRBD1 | TGTGCCAGCAGCTTATTAGGGGGCGGAACCTATAATTCACCCCTCCACTTT | CASSLLGGGTYNSPLHF
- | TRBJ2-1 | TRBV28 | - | TGTGCCAGCAGTTTACCCGAAGGATCCTACAATGAGCAGTTCTTC | CASSLPEGSYNEQFF
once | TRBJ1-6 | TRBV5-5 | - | TGTGCCAGCAGCTTGGGGACCCTCCAGTGGCCCCTCCACTTT | CASSLGTLQWPLHF
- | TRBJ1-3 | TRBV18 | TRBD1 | TGTGCCAGCTCACCGGCGCAGGGGGCTTCTGGAAACACCATATATTTT | CASSPAQGASGNTIYF
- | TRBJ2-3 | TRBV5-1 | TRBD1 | TGCGCCAGCAGCACATCCGGGACAGGGGGCACAGATACGCAGTATTTT | CASSTSGTGGTDTQYF
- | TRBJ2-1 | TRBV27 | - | TGTGCCAGCGCCTGGGCCGGCAGCGATGAGCAGTTCTTC | CASAWAGSDEQFF
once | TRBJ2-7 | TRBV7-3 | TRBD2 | TGTGCCAGCAGCTTAATAGCGGGAGAGGGCTACGAGCAGTACTTC | CASSLIAGEGYEQYF
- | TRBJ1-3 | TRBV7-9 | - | TGTGCCAGCAGCTTAGGGACGGCCTCTGGAAACACCATATATTTT | CASSLGTASGNTIYF
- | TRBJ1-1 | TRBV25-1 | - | TGTGCCAGCAGTGAAACAGGGTTGTACACTGAAGCTTTCTTT | CASSETGLYTEAFF
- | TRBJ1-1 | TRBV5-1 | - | TGCGCCAGCAGCTTACCGGGACCTGGGGGTGAAGCTTTCTTT | CASSLPGPGGEAFF
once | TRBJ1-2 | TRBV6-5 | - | TGTGCCAGCAGTTACTCGACGGGACGGGGAGTCTATGGCTACACCTTC | CASSYSTGRGVYGYTF
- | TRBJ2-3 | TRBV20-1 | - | TGCAGTGGTGGGGCTTCAGATACGCAGTATTTT | CSGGASDTQYF
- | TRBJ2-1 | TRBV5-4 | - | TGTGCCAGCAGCTTGGCCCAGCTCCATCCCGGTGAGCAGTTCTTC | CASSLAQLHPGEQFF
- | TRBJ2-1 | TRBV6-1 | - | TGTGCCAGCAGTGAAGCGGGGACTTTACAGTTCTTC | CASSEAGTLQFF
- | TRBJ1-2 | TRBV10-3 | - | TGTGCCATCAGTGAAAATCTGGACCTCTCGATCACCTTC | CAISENLDLSITF
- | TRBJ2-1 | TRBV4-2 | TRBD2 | TGTGCCAGCAGTAAAACTAGCGCTGACTACAATGAGCAGTTCTTC | CASSKTSADYNEQFF
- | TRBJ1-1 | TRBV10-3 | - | TGTGCCATCAGTGAAATCGGCTACACTGAAGCTTTCTTT | CAISEIGYTEAFF
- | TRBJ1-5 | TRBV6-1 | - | TGTGCCAGCATTTCAGGGAGCGTTACCAATCAGCCCCAGCATTTT | CASISGSVTNQPQHF
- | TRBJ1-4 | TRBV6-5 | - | TGTGCCAGCGGAGGCACTGCAACTAATGAAAAACTGTTTTTT | CASGGTATNEKLFF
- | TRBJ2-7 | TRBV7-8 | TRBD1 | TGTGCCAGCAGCCCTGCCCTGGACAGGGCAATCTACGAGCAGTACTTC | CASSPALDRAIYEQYF
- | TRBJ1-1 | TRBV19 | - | TGTGCCAGTAGTATTAAGTTTGACGGGGCAGCAGCTTTCTTT | CASSIKFDGAAAFF
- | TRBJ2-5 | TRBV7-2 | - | TGTGCCAGCAGCTTAAGGGAAGAGACCCAGTACTTC | CASSLREETQYF
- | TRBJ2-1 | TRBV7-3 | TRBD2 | TGTGCCAGCAGCCTCGGACTAGCGGGAGGCTACAATGAGCAGTTCTTC | CASSLGLAGGYNEQFF
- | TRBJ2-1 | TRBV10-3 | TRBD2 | TGTGCCATCAGTGGACTAGCGGGGGGGGATGAGCAGTTCTTC | CAISGLAGGDEQFF
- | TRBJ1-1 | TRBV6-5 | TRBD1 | TGTGCCAGCAGACTACAAACAGGGGCGGAGGCTTTCTTT | CASRLQTGAEAFF
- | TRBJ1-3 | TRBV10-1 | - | TGCGCCAGCAGTGAGTTACCCCAGGGCTCTGGAAACACCATATATTTT | CASSELPQGSGNTIYF
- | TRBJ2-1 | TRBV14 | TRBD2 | TGTGCCAGCAGCCAAGCTCGGACTAGCGGGAGAGTCACCTACAATGAGCAGTTCTTC | CASSQARTSGRVTYNEQFF
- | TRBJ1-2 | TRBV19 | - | TGTGTCAAGGCAGTAAACTATGGCTACACCTTC | CVKAVNYGYTF
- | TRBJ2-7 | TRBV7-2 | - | TGTGCCAGCAGCTTAGGTGGGCGGCACTTCTACGAGCAGTACTTC | CASSLGGRHFYEQYF
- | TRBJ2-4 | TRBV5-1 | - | TGCGCCAGCAGCGTACGGGACACCCAAAACATTCAGTACTTC | CASSVRDTQNIQYF
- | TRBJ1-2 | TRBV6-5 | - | TGTGCCAGCAGAGTTAATTATGGGGGCTACTATGGCTACACCTTC | CASRVNYGGYYGYTF
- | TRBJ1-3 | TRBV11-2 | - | TGTGCCAGCAGCATAACCGGGCTCTCTGGAAACACCATATATTTT | CASSITGLSGNTIYF
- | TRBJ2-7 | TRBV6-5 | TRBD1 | TGTGCCAGCAGTTACTCGGACAGGGACTACGAGCAGTACTTC | CASSYSDRDYEQYF
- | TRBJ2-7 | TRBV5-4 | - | TGTGCCAGCAGCTTCGGGACCGGCTCCTACGAGCAGTACTTC | CASSFGTGSYEQYF
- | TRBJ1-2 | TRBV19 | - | TGTGCCAGTTCAGGGTTCCAGCGCGGCTACACCTTC | CASSGFQRGYTF
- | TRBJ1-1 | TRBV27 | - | TGTGCCAGCAGTTCCCCCGGGGTCGCGACTGAAGCTTTCTTT | CASSSPGVATEAFF
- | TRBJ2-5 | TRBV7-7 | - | TGTGCTAGCAGCTTAGGACCAACTGAGACCCAGTACTTC | CASSLGPTETQYF
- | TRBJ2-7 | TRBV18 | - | TGTGCCAGCTCACCTCAGGTCAGCAAGGAGCAGTACTTC | CASSPQVSKEQYF
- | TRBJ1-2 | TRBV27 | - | TGTGCCAGCAGTCCCCAGGAGTCACTCTATGGCTACACCTTC | CASSPQESLYGYTF
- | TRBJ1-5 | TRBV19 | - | TGTGCCAGTAGTCAATACGACGGTAGCAATCAGCCCCAGCATTTT | CASSQYDGSNQPQHF
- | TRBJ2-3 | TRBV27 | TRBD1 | TGTGCCAGCAGTTCGCTCCGGACAGGGACTAGCACAGATACGCAGTATTTT | CASSSLRTGTSTDTQYF
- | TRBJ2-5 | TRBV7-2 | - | TGTGCCAGCAGCTTAGGGCTAGTACAAGAGACCCAGTACTTC | CASSLGLVQETQYF
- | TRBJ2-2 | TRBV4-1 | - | TGCGCCAGCAGCCAAGAAAGTGGGACAAGGGCGAACACCGGGGAGCTGTTTTTT | CASSQESGTRANTGELFF
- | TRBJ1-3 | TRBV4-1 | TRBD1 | TGCGCCAGCAGCTCCCTCGGGACAGCTGGAAACACCATATATTTT | CASSSLGTAGNTIYF
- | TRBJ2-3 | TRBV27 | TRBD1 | TGTGCCAGCAGTTTACGAGGACAGGGGGCGGGAGATACGCAGTATTTT | CASSLRGQGAGDTQYF
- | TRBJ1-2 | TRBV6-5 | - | TGTGCCAGCAGGCTACCGGGGCCGCAGGGTGGCTACACCTTC | CASRLPGPQGGYTF